This TCR beta chain was recorded in a study of post-analysis software for immune sequencing data. Regarding the study as a whole: Multiple sclerosis was associated with a significant reduction in normalized Chao1 diversity relative to controls. Patients used several TRBV segments, including TRBV5-6, TRBV5-1 and TRBV20-1, more often than controls. Analysis by F measure revealed that same-batch samples clustered strongly together.

The V gene's germline CDR1 is LGHDT and CDR2 YNNKEL (reference sequence). The CDR3 is 14 residues long. Regarding this clonotype: Its antigen is as yet unknown. Its ends do not fully match the called genes, so a read error is possible.

Each TCR beta cDNA library carried unique molecular identifiers. MiXCR, run by TCRdb on the PCR reads, gives a single entry per CDR3 protein. The sample lists about 260,000 distinct CDR3 sequences; 36% were seen once. The chain recombines TRBV3-1 with TRBJ1-1; tentative D call: TRBD1 (6 bases). Sequencing input: blood. The TCR was taken from a girl between 5 and 17 years old with multiple sclerosis. Here the CDR3 reads CASSPQPGGTGAFF. The CDR3 coding sequence is TGTGCCAGCAGCCCCCAACCGGGGGGCACTGGAGCTTTCTTT.